This T cell receptor beta chain came from a study of T-cell memory formation after mild COVID-19. Whole-study findings and limits: Clones contracting over day 15 to 85 were CD4/CD8 balanced, with later expanders leaning CD4+.

5'RACE with constant-segment primers built TCRalpha and TCRbeta cDNA libraries with UMIs. TCRdb re-called the 5' RACE reads with MiXCR, one entry per CDR3 protein. The sample lists more than 110,000 distinct CDR3 sequences, almost 25% seen once, with roughly 25% in the top ten. Germline V CDR1 and CDR2: MNHEY, SMNVEV (reference sequence). The CDR3 extends over 14 amino acids. V dropped 4 bases and J dropped 1; count of bases not matched to a gene: 1. This clonotype was seen a handful of times. Its antigen remains unknown. The V and J genes are TRBV27 and TRBJ2-1; 7 nucleotides line up with TRBD2. The receptor was derived from an adult woman who had mild COVID-19 (a few samples of this study predate the infection). Cell type and time point are not known. Sequencing was carried out using PBMCs or a T cell subset sorted from them (not recorded which). The CDR3 reads CASSSAGSYNEQFF. The DNA for the CDR3 is TGTGCCAGCAGTTCAGCGGGATCCTACAATGAGCAGTTCTTC.